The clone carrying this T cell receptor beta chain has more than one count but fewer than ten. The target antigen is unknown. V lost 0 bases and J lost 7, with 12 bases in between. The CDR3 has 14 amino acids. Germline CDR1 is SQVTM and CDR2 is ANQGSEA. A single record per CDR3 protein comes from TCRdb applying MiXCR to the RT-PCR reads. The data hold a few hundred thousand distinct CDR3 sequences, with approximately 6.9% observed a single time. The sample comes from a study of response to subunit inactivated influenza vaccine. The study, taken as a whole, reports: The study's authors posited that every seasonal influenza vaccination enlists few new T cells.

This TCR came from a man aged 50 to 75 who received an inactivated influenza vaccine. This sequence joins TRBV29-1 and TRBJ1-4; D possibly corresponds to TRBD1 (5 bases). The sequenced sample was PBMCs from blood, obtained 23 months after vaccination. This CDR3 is CSVEDQARGEKLFF. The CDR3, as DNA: TGCAGCGTTGAAGATCAGGCTAGGGGTGAAAAACTGTTTTTT.